The 2 T cell receptor beta chains listed next were all sequenced from one sample in a study of blood T cell repertoires in COVID-19 (dated by TCRdb to 2019 to 2021). To prepare the library, the immunoSEQ multiplex PCR assay was applied. As stored in TCRdb, this immuneACCESS dataset retains in-frame rearrangements with V and J assigned. A fraction of the clones does not appear; measured against another copy, unresolved V genes explain less than half of the discrepancy, and the remainder lacks a known reason. For this sample the table gives some 200,000 clones, of which roughly 89% were detected only once. Approximately 13% of the sample is taken by the ten largest. Sequencing used peripheral blood. All receptors come from a woman between 70 and 85 years old with COVID-19, enrolled during active disease.

The CDR3 DNA sequence: TGTGCCAGCAGACCGACGACAGTAACCTACGAGCAGTACTTC. This gives the protein CASRPTTVTYEQYF. This sequence joins TRBV27 and TRBJ2-7, with D possibly being TRBD1 (5 bases). This CDR3 is 14 amino acids long. The V end was cut by 6 bases, the J end by 2 bases, with 14 bases between. CDR1 MNHEY and CDR2 SMNVEV come from the germline V gene (reference sequence).

The chain joins TRBV7-3 to TRBJ2-2, with D unclear. Trimming left V 1 base short and J 1 base short, with 10 bases between. The CDR3 has 16 amino acids. From germline, CDR1 is SGHTA and CDR2 FQGTGA. CDR3 in amino acids: CASSLMPPGNTGELFF. For the CDR3, the DNA is TGTGCCAGCAGCTTAATGCCCCCCGGGAACACCGGGGAGCTGTTTTTT.